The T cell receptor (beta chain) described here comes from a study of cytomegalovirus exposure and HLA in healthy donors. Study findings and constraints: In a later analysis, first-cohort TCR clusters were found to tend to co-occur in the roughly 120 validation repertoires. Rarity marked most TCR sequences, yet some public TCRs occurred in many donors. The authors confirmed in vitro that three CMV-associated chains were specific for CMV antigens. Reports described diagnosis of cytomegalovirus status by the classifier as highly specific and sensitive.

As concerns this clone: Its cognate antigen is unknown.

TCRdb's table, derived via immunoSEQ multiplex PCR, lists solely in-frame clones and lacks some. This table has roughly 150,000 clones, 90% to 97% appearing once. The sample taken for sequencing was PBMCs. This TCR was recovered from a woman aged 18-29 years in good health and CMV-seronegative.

Here the CDR3 reads CASSQTYSNQPQHF. The CDR3 DNA is TGCGCCAGCAGCCAGACATATAGCAATCAGCCCCAGCATTTT. V is TRBV4-1 and J is TRBJ1-5; the D is unclear. The CDR3 contains 14 residues. Trimming removed 3 bases at V and 0 bases at J, with 6 bases between. Germline-derived CDR1 and CDR2 are MGHRA and YSYEKL.